The T cell receptor beta chain under discussion was sequenced for a study of T cell repertoires in ileal Crohn's disease. Around 0.55 micrograms of biopsy DNA per sample underwent TCRB immunosequencing. TCRdb's table, derived via immunoSEQ multiplex PCR, lists solely in-frame clones and lacks some. The profile covers about 60,000 clones, with approximately 91% appearing a single time and approximately 2% taken by the ten largest. Study observations and caveats: Postoperative endoscopy occurred within one year, median around 6.6 months. Active smokers at surgery had more clonal expansions than non-smokers. All patients with clonality above 26.8% had endoscopic recurrence.

This clone was found a few times. Antigen unknown. Time point specified: neoterminal ileum biopsy at postoperative endoscopy, about 6 months after surgery. This CDR3 comprises 15 residues. Germline trimming cut 2 bases from V and 7 bases from J; bases unmatched to any gene: 6. CDR1 is LGHNA and CDR2 is YNFKEQ in the germline V gene. The V call is TRBV4-2, the J call TRBJ2-1, with 9 bases matching TRBD2. This TCR came from an adult with Crohn's disease. The sequenced sample consisted of ileal tissue. In nucleotides, the CDR3 is TGTGCCAGCAGCCAATCGGGACTAGCTATGAATGAGCAGTTCTTC. Translating it yields CASSQSGLAMNEQFF.